The present entry profiles one TCR beta chain with its context. CDR1 is SNHLY, CDR2 FYNNEI, per germline. V shed 6 bases and J shed 7 bases, with 15 bases lying between them. The CDR3 has 14 amino acids. The method was immunoSEQ multiplex PCR; TCRdb's version includes in-frame clones alone and lacks a portion of them. This table has approximately 1,500,000 clones, roughly 97% appearing once. This sample is drawn from a study of shared clonotypes between healthy human individuals. The TCR originated in a man aged 30 to 39 in good health. The sequenced sample consisted of naive CD4+ T cells sorted from blood. Subset specified: CD45RA+ positively selected. The rearrangement uses TRBV2 and TRBJ1-4, with a possible D match to TRBD1 (5 bases). Here the CDR3 DNA reads TGTGCCAGCAGCCAGGGAGGCGGCGGTGAAAAACTGTTTTTT. Its translation is CASSQGGGGEKLFF.